Sequencing of this T cell receptor (beta chain) was carried out in a study of T cell responses to AZD1222 COVID-19 vaccine. Study context: Pooling covered second doses at about 4 or about 12 weeks.

General study findings and limits: White British ancestry dominated among donors, who included more females, and clonal diversity was possibly underestimated. Repertoires were obtained only post-peak T cell response.

TCRdb keeps only in-frame clones here, not all; method: immunoSEQ multiplex PCR. The sample has about 120,000 clones, around 90% seen once. V was clipped by 6 bases and J by 3 bases, with 12 bases between them. Germline CDR1 reads MNHEY; CDR2 reads SVGAGI. The CDR3 has 14 residues. To note about this clone: Antigen specificity is unknown.

The clonotype comes from an adult in good health. V gene TRBV6-5 combines with J gene TRBJ1-5, with no clear D. Specimen: peripheral blood, collected on day 0 of AZD1222 vaccination. CDR3 sequence reads: CASRPNSDNQPQHF. For the CDR3, the DNA is TGTGCCAGCAGGCCGAACAGCGACAATCAGCCCCAGCATTTT.